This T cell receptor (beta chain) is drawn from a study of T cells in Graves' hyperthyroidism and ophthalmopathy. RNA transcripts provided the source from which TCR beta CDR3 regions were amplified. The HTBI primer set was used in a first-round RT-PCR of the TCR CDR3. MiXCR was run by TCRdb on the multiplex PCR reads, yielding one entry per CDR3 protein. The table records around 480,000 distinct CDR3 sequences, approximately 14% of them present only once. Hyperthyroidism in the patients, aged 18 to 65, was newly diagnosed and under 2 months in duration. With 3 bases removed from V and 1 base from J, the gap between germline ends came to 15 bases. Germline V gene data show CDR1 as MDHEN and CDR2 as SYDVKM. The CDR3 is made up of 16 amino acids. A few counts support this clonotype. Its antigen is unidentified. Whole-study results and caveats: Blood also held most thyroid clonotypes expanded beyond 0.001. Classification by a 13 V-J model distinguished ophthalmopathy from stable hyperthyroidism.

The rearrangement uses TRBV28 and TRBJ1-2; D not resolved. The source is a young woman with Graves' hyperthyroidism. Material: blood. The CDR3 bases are TGTGCCAGCAGTTTTCGCCCCGCTGGGGATAACTATGGCTACACCTTC. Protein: CASSFRPAGDNYGYTF.